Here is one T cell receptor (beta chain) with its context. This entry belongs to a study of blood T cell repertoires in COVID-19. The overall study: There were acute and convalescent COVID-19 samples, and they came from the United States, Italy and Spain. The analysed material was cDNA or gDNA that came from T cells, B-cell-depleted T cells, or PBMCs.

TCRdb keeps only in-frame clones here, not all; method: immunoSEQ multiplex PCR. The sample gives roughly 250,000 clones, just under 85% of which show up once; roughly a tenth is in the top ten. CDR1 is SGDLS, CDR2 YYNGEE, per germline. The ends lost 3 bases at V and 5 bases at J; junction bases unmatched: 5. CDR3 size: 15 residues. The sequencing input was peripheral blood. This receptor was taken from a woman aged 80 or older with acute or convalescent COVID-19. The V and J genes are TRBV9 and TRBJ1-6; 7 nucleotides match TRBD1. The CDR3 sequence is CASSATGTDNSPLHF. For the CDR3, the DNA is TGTGCCAGCAGCGCGACCGGGACAGATAATTCACCCCTCCACTTT. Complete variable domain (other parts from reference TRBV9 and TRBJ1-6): DSGVTQTPKHLITATGQRVTLRCSPRSGDLSVYWYQQSLDQGLQFLIQYYNGEERAKGNILERFSAQQFPDLHSELNLSSLELGDSALYFCASSATGTDNSPLHFGNGTRLTVT.